This paragraph covers one T cell receptor (beta chain) sequence. This sample stems from a study of blood T cell repertoires in COVID-19. CDR3 length: 13 amino acids. The V end lost 7 bases, the J end lost 0 bases, and 7 bases lay between the germline ends. Germline CDR1 is SNHLY and CDR2 is FYNNEI. As originally analysed: Scientists estimated how many nucleated cells there were by amplifying reference gene primers. Assay: immunoSEQ multiplex PCR; the TCRdb copy retains only in-frame clones and omits some. Clonal size and the V and J genes are those of that table, whereas D and trimming came from the DNA. Of 380,000 or so clones listed, roughly nine tenths are singletons.

The rearrangement links TRBV2 to TRBJ1-5; the D gene is possibly TRBD1 (5 bases). The sequenced sample consisted of peripheral blood. The clonotype was recovered from a man between 35 and 55 years old with acute or convalescent COVID-19. CDR3 DNA: TGTGCCAGCAAAAGGGGTAGCAATCAGCCCCAGCATTTT. Protein: CASKRGSNQPQHF.